The rows below give T cell receptor beta chains drawn from one sample of a study of blood T cell repertoires in COVID-19. Sequencing used immunoSEQ multiplex PCR; TCRdb keeps in-frame clones, though not all of them. The sample consists of over 200,000 clones, around 86% of them appearing once. The sequencing input was peripheral blood. The receptors derive from a man aged 30 to 39 who had recovered from COVID-19. Both conserved end residues are part of each CDR3. D genes are given only for firm matches. Rows may omit the clone size; those that give it use once, few, many or a size class.

V	D	size	J	DNA	CDR3
TRBV5-1	TRBD2	.	TRBJ2-3	TGCGCCAGCAGCGGACTAGCAGGAGATACGCAGTATTTT	CASSGLAGDTQYF
TRBV6-2/TRBV6-3	.	.	TRBJ2-1	TGTGCCAGCAGTTACGTGTCCAGGCTTAGGAATGAGCAGTTCTTC	CASSYVSRLRNEQFF
TRBV11-2	.	.	TRBJ2-7	TGTGCCAGCAGCTTGGCCGTCCTGCAACAGGGACAGTACTTC	CASSLAVLQQGQYF
TRBV27	.	.	TRBJ1-4	TGTGCCAGCTCCCCAAGGTCCAGCGCCAATGAAAAACTGTTTTTT	CASSPRSSANEKLFF
TRBV4-1	TRBD1	.	TRBJ1-6	TGCGCCAGCAGCCGCGGGACAGGTCAGCTTTCACCCCTCCACTTT	CASSRGTGQLSPLHF
TRBV30	TRBD2	.	TRBJ2-1	TGTGCCTGGACAAGCGGGGGGGCCGGTGAGCAGTTCTTC	CAWTSGGAGEQFF
TRBV5-4	.	.	TRBJ1-1	TGTGCCAGCAGCTTCGGGAACACTGAAGCTTTCTTT	CASSFGNTEAFF
TRBV19	.	.	TRBJ1-2	TGTGCCAGTAGTATCCGCAGTGGTATCAGCTACACCTTC	CASSIRSGISYTF
TRBV6-5	TRBD1	.	TRBJ1-1	TGTGCCAGCAGTTCCCTTACAGGGGGTGACACTGAAGCTTTCTTT	CASSSLTGGDTEAFF
TRBV6-5	.	.	TRBJ1-4	TGTGCCAGCATGGGGGTTTCGACAGGATGGGAAAAACTGTTTTTT	CASMGVSTGWEKLFF
TRBV5-1	.	few	TRBJ1-3	TGCGCCAGCAGCTTGGGGCCAGGGGATCACTCTGGAAACACCATATATTTT	CASSLGPGDHSGNTIYF
TRBV15	.	.	TRBJ2-7	TGTGCCACCAGCCTGCAAGATAGCTTTAAACCCTACTACGAGCAGTACTTC	CATSLQDSFKPYYEQYF
TRBV21-1	.	.	TRBJ1-2	TGTGCCAGCAGCAAACGGTATGGGAAAACAGGGGGGTATGGCTACACCTTC	CASSKRYGKTGGYGYTF
TRBV6-5	.	.	TRBJ2-5	TGTGCCAGCAGTCGGGTCGAGGGACTCGCCGAGACCCAGTACTTC	CASSRVEGLAETQYF
TRBV11-3	.	.	TRBJ2-1	TGTGCCAGCAGCCCTTACGAGGCGTACAATGAGCAGTTCTTC	CASSPYEAYNEQFF